This T cell receptor beta chain was identified during a study of vaccination effects on CD4 cells after COVID-19 (dated by TCRdb to between 2020 and 2023). For the wider study: Each participant got two doses of an mRNA SARS-CoV-2 vaccine, either BNT162b2 or mRNA-1273. SARS-CoV-2 spike-specific CD4+ TCR repertoires from before and after mRNA vaccination were compared in COVID-19 convalescent patients and in infection-naive vaccine recipients. A total of approximately 9 COVID-19 convalescent patients and several SARS-CoV-2-naive healthy vaccine recipients were included in the full study. Cultures from other donors in the study were sequenced with the Oncomine TCR Beta short-read assay on an Illumina iSeq 100. The full study reports these points: Only a small number of convalescent patients were included, and no early post-infection timepoints were available, which limited the study. Marked clonal contraction was observed in both infection-induced and vaccine-induced clones at late post-vaccination timepoints, consistent with waning T cell responses. In healthy vaccine recipients, vaccine-induced clones were almost all SARS-CoV-2 mono-reactive, with only 1 of 255 being cross-reactive with common cold coronaviruses.

At the junction V is shortened by 4 bases and J by 3 bases, with 14 bases in between. From a lookup of the germline V gene, CDR1 and CDR2 are SGDLS and YYNGEE. From the cysteine up to the phenylalanine, the CDR3 has a length of 15 residues. The kept DNA is CDR3 alone, 45 bases in frame from the first base. In the ViraFEST assay, PBMC were stimulated with viral peptide pools, and antigen-specific CD4+ T cell clonotypes were then identified by expansion using TCR sequencing. After around 10 days of culture, CD4+ T cells were isolated with the EasySep CD4+ T cell isolation kit. The absence of prior SARS-CoV-2 infection in healthy vaccine recipients was confirmed by negative nucleocapsid antibodies before and after vaccination. Each well held around 1.9 million PBMC cultured in IMDM containing approximately 5.2% human AB serum, around 9.3 IU/ml IL-2 and gentamicin, along with roughly 10 ug/ml peptides. Half of the culture medium was replaced with fresh IL-2-containing medium on days 3 and 7. Unless noted otherwise, every peptide stimulation condition was cultured in triplicate wells. PBMC were separated from whole blood using Ficoll-Paque Plus gradient centrifugation and were then either cryopreserved at -140C or used fresh. The overlapping peptide pools covered the spike proteins of SARS-CoV-2 and of the common cold coronaviruses HCoV-NL63, HCoV-OC43 and HCoV-229E. Genomic DNA was extracted from cultured CD4+ T cells with the QIAamp micro DNA kit.

A note on this clone: The antigen it binds to is not known. Base qualities are not recorded, but no much larger clone differs from it by a single base.

Libraries came from the immunoSEQ multiplex PCR assay. TCR beta CDR3 sequencing was performed on DNA from the cultured, isolated CD4+ T cells. Per the authors' processing: Non-productive TCR sequences were discarded, and reads were trimmed to the CDR3 region, with only CDR3s of 7 or more amino acids retained. Antigen-specific clonotypes were identified with the MANAFEST web app by comparing expansion in peptide wells against reference cultures. Positive clones required FDR<0.05 expansion versus reference and all other wells, odds ratio above 5, and frequency above 0.1% in two replicate wells. Cross-reactive clonotypes were defined as significantly expanded in SARS-CoV-2 spike wells and in at least one common cold coronavirus spike condition. Levenshtein distance calculated with the stringdist R package was used to assess CDR3 similarity, and unrooted trees were constructed with ape in R 3.6.1. TCRdb provides this immuneACCESS table in a form limited to in-frame rearrangements. Some clones are lacking; in checked studies, under half of them reflect an unresolved V gene, and why the rest are absent is not known. V and J calls plus clone size are reproduced from that table; the DNA served to infer D and trimming. For this sample there are 65,000 or so clones; roughly three quarters appear just once. The top ten clonotypes cover approximately 3% of the sample.

The material was CD4+ T cells from PBMCs cultured with HCoV-NL63 spike peptides, obtained before COVID-19 vaccination. The sample's cell subset or site label is to be understood as: HCoV-NL63 spike overlapping peptide pool stimulation. The chain links TRBV9 with TRBJ1-5; D gene: possibly TRBD1, on 6 matching bases. This TCR was recovered from a human donor who received a COVID-19 vaccine. At the DNA level, the sequence is TGTGCCAGCAGCCGTAGACCAGGGGACAATCAGCCCCAGCATTTT. It specifies CASSRRPGDNQPQHF.